This T cell receptor (beta chain) was recovered during a study of tumor and adjacent non-tumor tissue in lung cancer. General study results and limits: TCR diversity was significantly greater in tumor than normal lung tissue.

CDR1 and CDR2 from the germline V gene are SGHAT and FQNNGV. The CDR3 consists of 13 residues. This sample's RNA came from whole unsorted tissue. Distant lung tissue was collected more than 3 cm away from the tumor edge. For this clonotype: The antigen is undetermined. A read error may produce the germline difference seen at one junction end.

TCRbeta libraries were built with three rounds of nested PCR, modified from ARM-PCR. Each CDR3 protein gets one entry after TCRdb re-called the multiplex PCR reads with MiXCR. The sample includes more than 75,000 distinct CDR3 sequences, about 80% of them seen just once. The receptor was isolated from a man between 60 and 75 years old with small cell lung cancer. The chain uses TRBV11-2 and TRBJ2-2, with D perhaps matching TRBD2 (6 bases). Sequenced: distant non-tumor lung tissue. The CDR3 DNA sequence: TGTGCCAGCAGCTTAGAGACTGACGGGGGGCTGTTTTTT. It yields the protein CASSLETDGGLFF.